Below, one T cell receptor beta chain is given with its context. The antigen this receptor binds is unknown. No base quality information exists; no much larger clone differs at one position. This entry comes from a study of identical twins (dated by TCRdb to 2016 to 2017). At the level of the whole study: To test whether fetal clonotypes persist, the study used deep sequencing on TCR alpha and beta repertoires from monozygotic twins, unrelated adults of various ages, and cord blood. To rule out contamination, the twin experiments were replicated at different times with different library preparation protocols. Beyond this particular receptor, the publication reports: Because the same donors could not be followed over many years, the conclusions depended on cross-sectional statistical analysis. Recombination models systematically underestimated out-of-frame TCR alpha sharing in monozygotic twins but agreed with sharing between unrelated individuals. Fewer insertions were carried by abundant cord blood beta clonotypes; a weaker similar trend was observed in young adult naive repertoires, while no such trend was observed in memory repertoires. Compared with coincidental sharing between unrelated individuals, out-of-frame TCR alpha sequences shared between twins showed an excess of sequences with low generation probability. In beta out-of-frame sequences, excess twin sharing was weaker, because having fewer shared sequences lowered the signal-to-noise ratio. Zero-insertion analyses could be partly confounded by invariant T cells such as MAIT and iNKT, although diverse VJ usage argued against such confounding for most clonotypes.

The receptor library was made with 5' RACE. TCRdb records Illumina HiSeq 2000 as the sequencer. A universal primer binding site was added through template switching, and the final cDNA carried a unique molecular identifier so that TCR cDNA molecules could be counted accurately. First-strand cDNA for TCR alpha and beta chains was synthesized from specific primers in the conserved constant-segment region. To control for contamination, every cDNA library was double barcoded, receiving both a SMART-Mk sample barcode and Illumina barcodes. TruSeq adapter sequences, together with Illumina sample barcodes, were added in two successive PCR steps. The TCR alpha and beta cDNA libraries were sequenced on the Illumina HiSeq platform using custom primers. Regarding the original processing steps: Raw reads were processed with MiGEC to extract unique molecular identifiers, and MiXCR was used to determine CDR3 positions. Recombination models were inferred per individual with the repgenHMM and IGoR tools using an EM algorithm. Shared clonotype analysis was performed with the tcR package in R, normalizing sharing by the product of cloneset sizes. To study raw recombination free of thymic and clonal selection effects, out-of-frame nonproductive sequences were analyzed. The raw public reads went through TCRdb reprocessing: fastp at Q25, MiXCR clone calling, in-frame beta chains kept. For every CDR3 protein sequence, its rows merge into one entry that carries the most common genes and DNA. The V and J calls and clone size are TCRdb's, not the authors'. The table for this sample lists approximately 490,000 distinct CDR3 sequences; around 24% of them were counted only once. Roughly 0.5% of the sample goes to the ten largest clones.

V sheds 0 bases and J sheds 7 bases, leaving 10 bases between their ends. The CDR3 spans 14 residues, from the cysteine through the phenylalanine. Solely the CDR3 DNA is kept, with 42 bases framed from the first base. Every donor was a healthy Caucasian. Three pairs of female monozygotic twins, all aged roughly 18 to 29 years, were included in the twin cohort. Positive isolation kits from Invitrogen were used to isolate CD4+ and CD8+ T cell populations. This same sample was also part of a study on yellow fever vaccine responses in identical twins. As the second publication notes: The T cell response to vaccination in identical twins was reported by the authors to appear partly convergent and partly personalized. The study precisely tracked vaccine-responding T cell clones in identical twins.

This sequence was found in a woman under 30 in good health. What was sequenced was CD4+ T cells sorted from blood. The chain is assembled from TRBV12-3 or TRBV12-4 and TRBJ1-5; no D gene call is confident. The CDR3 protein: CASSLAGPAQPQHF. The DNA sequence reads TGTGCCAGCAGTTTAGCTGGGCCGGCCCAGCCCCAGCATTTT.